The clone carrying this TCR beta chain was detected a few times. V gave up 1 base and J gave up 5 bases, with 11 bases separating them. The length of the CDR3 is 14 residues. Per the germline V gene, CDR1 is SNHLY and CDR2 is FYNNEI. TCRdb fed the 5' RACE reads into MiXCR, producing one record per CDR3 protein. Of more than 55,000 distinct CDR3 sequences in the sample, less than 30% were seen once. Tregs were sorted as CD4+CD25+CD127-/low cells. The TCR sequence derives from a female donor with breast cancer. The sample comprised tumor-infiltrating Tregs sorted from the breast tumor. The chain recombines TRBV2 with TRBJ1-1; D gene unclear. The CDR3 spells CASSEVSPETEAFF. The CDR3 nucleotides read TGTGCCAGCAGTGAAGTCTCCCCAGAAACTGAAGCTTTCTTT.